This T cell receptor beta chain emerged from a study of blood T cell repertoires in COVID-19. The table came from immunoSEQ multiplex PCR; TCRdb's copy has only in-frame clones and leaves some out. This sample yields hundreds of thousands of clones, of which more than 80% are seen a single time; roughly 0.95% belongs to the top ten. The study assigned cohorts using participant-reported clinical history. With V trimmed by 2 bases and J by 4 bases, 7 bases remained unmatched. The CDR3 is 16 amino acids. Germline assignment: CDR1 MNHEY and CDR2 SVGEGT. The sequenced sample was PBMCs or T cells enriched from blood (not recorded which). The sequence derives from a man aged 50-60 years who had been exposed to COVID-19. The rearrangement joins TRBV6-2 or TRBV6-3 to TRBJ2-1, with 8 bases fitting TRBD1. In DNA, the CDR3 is TGTGCCAGCAGTTACACCCGGGACAGGCAGTACAATGAGCAGTTCTTC. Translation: CASSYTRDRQYNEQFF.